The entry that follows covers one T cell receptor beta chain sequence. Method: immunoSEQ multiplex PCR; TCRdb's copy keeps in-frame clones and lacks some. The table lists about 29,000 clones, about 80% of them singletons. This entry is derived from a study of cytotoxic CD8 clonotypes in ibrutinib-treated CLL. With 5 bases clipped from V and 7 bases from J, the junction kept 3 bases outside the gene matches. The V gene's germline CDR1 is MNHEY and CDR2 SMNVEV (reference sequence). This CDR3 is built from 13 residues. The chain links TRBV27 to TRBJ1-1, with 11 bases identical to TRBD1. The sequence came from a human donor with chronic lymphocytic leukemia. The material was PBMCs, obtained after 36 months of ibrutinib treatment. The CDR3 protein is CASSQDRGLEAFF. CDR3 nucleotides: TGTGCCAGCAGTCAGGACAGGGGGCTTGAAGCTTTCTTT.